Listed below are T cell receptor beta chains from one sample, sequenced in a study of T cells expressing NK-cell markers. TCRdb re-called the 5' RACE reads and catalogs CDR3 proteins one per entry, DNA excluded. The table lists 200,000 to 300,000 distinct CDR3 sequences. Sample: blood T cells: a sorted CD56 or NKG2C T cell subset, CD4+ or CD8+ T cells, or bulk PBMC T cells (not recorded which). The source is a woman between 18 and 75 years old in good health. The CDR3 runs from the conserved cysteine through the conserved F or W.

TRBJ2-3	TRBV7-3	CASSGRAGQQYF
TRBJ2-3	TRBV5-1	CASGLASGTDTQYF
TRBJ2-3	TRBV5-6	CASSLKRTSTDTQYF
TRBJ1-6	TRBV30	CAWGTANNSPLHF
TRBJ2-2	TRBV5-1	CASGKQQSNTGELFF
TRBJ2-6	TRBV11-1	CASSLRTGANVLTF
TRBJ1-1	TRBV6-4	CASSVSGNTEAFF
TRBJ1-6	TRBV10-3	CAISESEVSPLHF
TRBJ2-1	TRBV7-3	CASSLKPRDSGVVHNEQFF
TRBJ1-1	TRBV7-2	CASSLYSAPGTEAFF
TRBJ2-3	TRBV12-3/TRBV12-4	CASSITGHKSTDTQYF
TRBJ2-5	TRBV6-2/TRBV6-3	CASPVPPETQYF
TRBJ2-5	TRBV7-9	CASSPGQFEETQYF
TRBJ1-1	TRBV20-1	CTTGQGADAFF
TRBJ2-3	TRBV7-2	CASSSKGAGSGTDTQYF
TRBJ2-5	TRBV11-2	CASSLEFVRGQETQYF
TRBJ1-1	TRBV5-1	CASSLDREDTEAFF
TRBJ2-5	TRBV11-1	CASREGAALYQETQYF
TRBJ1-1	TRBV6-1	CASRRTDLMNTEAFF
TRBJ2-7	TRBV7-2	CASSLRAWFLYEQYF
TRBJ1-3	TRBV11-2	CASSSIRGTNTIYF
TRBJ1-1	TRBV3-1	CASSQRKQDPVTFF
TRBJ1-6	TRBV12-3/TRBV12-4	CASSFKAGGSPLHF
TRBJ2-7	TRBV29-1	CSVATATYEQYF
TRBJ2-2	TRBV19	CASSRGLAGGARLFF
TRBJ2-2	TRBV6-1	CASRDSRGVDTGELFF
TRBJ2-3	TRBV5-4	CASPAKREGTDTQYF
TRBJ2-2	TRBV10-3	CASGPPSNTGELFF
TRBJ1-3	TRBV4-2	CASSLRQGSSGNTIYF
TRBJ1-1	TRBV12-3/TRBV12-4	CASSKTGNTEAFF
TRBJ1-2	TRBV20-1	CSARVRVHLLYGYTF
TRBJ1-1	TRBV28	CASRGGTSKNTEAFF
TRBJ2-1	TRBV11-3	CASSSRDSVNNEQFF
TRBJ2-5	TRBV7-9	CASSLAPGPQETQYF
TRBJ1-1	TRBV18	CASSGLENTEAFF
TRBJ1-5	TRBV6-2/TRBV6-3	CASSPETAVGNQPQHF
TRBJ1-5	TRBV6-5	CASRLTGTGYNQPQHF
TRBJ2-1	TRBV6-2/TRBV6-3	CASSPVAGGREQFF
TRBJ1-5	TRBV5-1	CASSLGGTDNQPQHF
TRBJ1-4	TRBV20-1	CSARVATGANEKLFF
TRBJ1-1	TRBV7-8	CASSSQDPGAFF
TRBJ2-5	TRBV20-1	CSASPGLAGVETQYF
TRBJ1-5	TRBV25-1	CASGVGNSNQPQHF
TRBJ1-1	TRBV20-1	CSASRGPMNTEAFF
TRBJ1-3	TRBV12-3/TRBV12-4	CASSLSSGNTIYF
TRBJ2-5	TRBV20-1	CSARSGFQETQYF
TRBJ2-1	TRBV19	CASSPTSFLEQFF
TRBJ2-1	TRBV7-2	CASRRTASYNEQFF
TRBJ2-1	TRBV5-1	CASCPGLAYNEQFF
TRBJ2-5	TRBV18	CASSPSGPKETQYF
TRBJ2-6	TRBV10-3	CASSPGLTGANVLTF
TRBJ1-6	TRBV4-3	CASSQELTGDSPLHF
TRBJ2-1	TRBV20-1	CSASGTNEQFF
TRBJ2-2	TRBV3-1	CASSQVQNTGELFF
TRBJ1-4	TRBV18	CASSPQGAEKLFF
TRBJ2-1	TRBV10-3	CAISESDNEQFF
TRBJ2-1	TRBV6-2/TRBV6-3	CASSPGTREFF
TRBJ1-1	TRBV10-3	CAISDVREAFF
TRBJ2-3	TRBV7-2	CASSPGLAGDTQYF